The clone carrying this TCR beta chain was counted once. Antigen specificity is unknown. CDR1 MDHEN and CDR2 SYDVKM come from the germline V gene. This CDR3 is 16 amino acids long. V was pared by 5 bases and J by 7 bases, with 24 bases between. This specimen comes from a study of T cell repertoires in cytomegalovirus infection. As for the study in general: Researchers turned to recently identified HLA-C-restricted CMV epitopes as well as well-studied HLA-B-restricted ones. It can be stated that public TCR beta signatures indicated CMV infection as well as a matching HLA type.

Findings of the study overall: Pooled public TCR beta family frequency picked out CMV carriers with the relevant HLA. Predominance within the ex vivo response was attributable to HLA-C-restricted CMV-specific TCR beta clonotypes.

TCRdb independently ran MiXCR on the reads; one entry per CDR3 protein. The table shows 800,000 to 950,000 distinct CDR3 sequences, with approximately 32% occurring only once. This sequence joins TRBV28 and TRBJ2-7; TRBD1 might be the D (5 bases). The clonotype comes from a human donor in good health (CMV status not recorded). Some clones in this sample may be carry-over from other donors' samples. This sample comprised cultured CD8+ T cells from PBMCs, obtained from culture after CMV antigen stimulation. This CDR3 reads CASSPRDGVAKGEQYV. The CDR3 DNA is TGTGCCAGCAGTCCCCGAGATGGAGTTGCGAAGGGGGAGCAGTACGTC.